This T cell receptor beta chain was found in a study of T cells in Graves' hyperthyroidism and ophthalmopathy. Overall study results and limits: The model foresaw ophthalmopathy a median approximately 6.1 months prior to onset. A model of 13 V-J features distinguished ophthalmopathy from stable hyperthyroidism.

The CDR3 covers 20 residues. The germline gives CDR1 SGHTA, CDR2 FQGTGA. As regards this clonotype: Its antigen is not known. A much larger clonotype is one base distant, so this may be a read error.

Patients having uncontrolled infection, another autoimmune disease, pregnancy or lactation were not included. RNA transcripts served as the template for amplifying TCR beta CDR3 regions. The TCR CDR3 was amplified in a first-round RT-PCR using the HTBI primer set. MiXCR was run by TCRdb on the multiplex PCR reads, yielding one entry per CDR3 protein. The sample has 540,000 or so distinct CDR3 sequences, just over 45% seen once. The receptor's source is an adult woman with Graves' disease, either hyperthyroidism or ophthalmopathy (not recorded which). Sequenced material: peripheral blood or thyroid tissue (not recorded which). The rearrangement uses TRBV7-3 and TRBJ1-5; 11 bases agree with TRBD1. The CDR3 sequence: CAGSSPRGDRGTDPDQPQHF. Written as DNA, the CDR3 is TGTGCCGGCAGCTCTCCGCGCGGGGACAGGGGGACCGATCCGGATCAGCCCCAGCATTTT.